Following are 30 T cell receptor beta chains from one sample sequenced in a study of T cell changes during pregnancy in multiple sclerosis. TCRdb's copy holds only in-frame clones and misses some; the assay was immunoSEQ multiplex PCR. The sample carries 75,000 to 100,000 clones, approximately 90% recorded once. The material was peripheral blood, obtained in the second trimester of pregnancy. These receptors were taken from a female donor in good health, enrolled as a control in a pregnancy study.

The chain uses TRBV19 and TRBJ1-6; possibly TRBD1 for D (5 bases). Trimming shortened V by 10 bases and J by 7 bases, and 8 bases separated the two germline ends. The CDR3 contains 11 residues. The germline CDR1 and CDR2 sequences are LNHDA and SQIVND (reference sequence). The CDR3 DNA sequence: TGTGCCACCCGGGGGAATTCACCCCTCCACTTT. It is translated as CATRGNSPLHF.

The rearrangement uses TRBV29-1 and TRBJ1-1, with D possibly TRBD1 on 6 matching bases. Germline values: CDR1 SQVTM, CDR2 ANQGSEA. This CDR3 is built from 14 residues. The germline V and J ends were trimmed by 7 bases and 5 bases, with 20 bases remaining between them. The DNA of the CDR3 is TGCAGCGCAAAAGGAGGACCGGGACAAACTGAAGCTTTCTTT. Translating gives CSAKGGPGQTEAFF.

The chain links TRBV19 to TRBJ2-7, with D hard to call. The length of the CDR3 is 13 residues. Germline V lookup: CDR1 LNHDA, CDR2 SQIVND (reference sequence). Trimming removed 5 bases from V and 7 bases from J, with 15 bases in between. Here the CDR3 reads CASSQQKTAEQYF. CDR3 nucleotides: TGTGCCAGTAGTCAACAGAAAACGGCAGAGCAGTACTTC.

This clone was counted only a few times. This chain's CDR3 is CASSRLGQGNTGELFF. The CDR3 coding sequence is TGCGCCAGCAGCCGTCTGGGACAGGGGAACACCGGGGAGCTGTTTTTT. The V and J genes are TRBV4-1 and TRBJ2-2; 9 bases agree with TRBD1. The V gene end was trimmed by 4 bases and the J gene end by 1 base; junction bases not matched to a gene: 4. CDR1 is MGHRA and CDR2 is YSYEKL in the germline V gene. This CDR3 spans 16 amino acids.

The V call is TRBV5-1, the J call TRBJ1-4; D gene unclear. Trimming pared 0 bases from V and 8 bases from J, leaving 14 bases between. The germline CDR1 and CDR2 sequences are SGHRS and YFSETQ. The CDR3 has 15 amino acids. The CDR3 is CASSLARARGEKLFF. The CDR3 DNA is TGCGCCAGCAGCTTGGCGAGGGCGCGAGGCGAAAAACTGTTTTTT.

V gene TRBV6-1 combines with J gene TRBJ1-1, with D tentatively TRBD1 (6 bases). Germline-derived CDR1 and CDR2 are MNHNS and SASEGT. V shed 3 bases and J shed 5 bases, with 16 bases lying between them. The CDR3 runs to 15 residues. The CDR3 DNA reads as TGTGCCAGCAGTGATGCGATTACAGGGAAAACTGAAGCTTTCTTT. The encoded protein is CASSDAITGKTEAFF.

This clone was found a few times. CDR3 sequence: CASSPGQNTEAFF. The CDR3 DNA reads as TGTGCCAGCAGTCCGGGACAGAACACTGAAGCTTTCTTT. The chain links TRBV6-6 to TRBJ1-1; D possibly corresponds to TRBD1 (6 bases). Germline assignment: CDR1 MNHNY and CDR2 SVGAGI (reference sequence). CDR3 length: 13 amino acids. Trimming shortened V by 5 bases and J by 1 base, and 8 bases separated the two germline ends.

The rearrangement uses TRBV5-4 and TRBJ2-7; TRBD1 might be the D (6 bases). Trimming removed 2 bases from V and 3 bases from J, with 15 bases in between. CDR3 length: 15 amino acids. Germline V CDR1 and CDR2: SGHNT, YYREEE (reference sequence). In DNA form, the CDR3 reads TGTGCCAGCAGCTTCTCACAGGGTGGTTTCTACGAGCAGTACTTC. This codes for CASSFSQGGFYEQYF.

The chain combines TRBV7-9 with TRBJ1-1, with D unresolved. The CDR3 is 16 residues long. Trimming stripped 4 bases from V and 5 bases from J, with 20 bases between. CDR1 SEHNR and CDR2 FQNEAQ come from the germline V gene (reference sequence). The CDR3 spells CASSSRKERRRTEAFF. Written as DNA, the CDR3 is TGTGCCAGCAGCTCCCGGAAGGAGAGGAGGAGGACTGAAGCTTTCTTT.

The chain combines TRBV11-2 with TRBJ2-3; possible D gene TRBD2, 6 bases. Per germline, CDR1 SGHAT and CDR2 FQNNGV. The CDR3 contains 16 residues. Deletions cut 6 bases from V and 5 bases from J, with 21 bases between. CDR3 coding DNA: TGTGCCAGCAGTTCCCGGGGTAGCGGAATTCTAGATACGCAGTATTTT. Amino acids: CASSSRGSGILDTQYF.

The V call is TRBV6-6, the J call TRBJ1-1; 8 nucleotides align to TRBD1. In germline, CDR1 is MNHNY, CDR2 SVGAGI (reference sequence). After removal of 6 bases from V and 5 bases from J, the junction contained 8 bases not matched to a gene. This CDR3 is built from 14 residues. CDR3 sequence reads: CASRLPGGATEAFF. Here the CDR3 DNA reads TGTGCCAGCAGGCTACCAGGGGGCGCGACTGAAGCTTTCTTT.

The chain is built from TRBV18 and TRBJ1-1; possible D gene TRBD1, 5 bases. Trimming left V 1 base short and J 5 bases short, with 11 bases between. This CDR3 comprises 14 residues. From germline, CDR1 is KGHSH and CDR2 LQKENI. DNA for the CDR3: TGTGCCAGCTCACCACAGCGGGGCCAGACTGAAGCTTTCTTT. It encodes CASSPQRGQTEAFF.

The V gene is TRBV27, the J gene TRBJ1-1; D possibly corresponds to TRBD1 (6 bases). Deletions cut 6 bases from V and 5 bases from J, with 16 bases between. CDR1 is MNHEY and CDR2 is SMNVEV in the germline V gene (reference sequence). The CDR3 has 14 amino acids. This CDR3 reads CASRATGEWTEAFF. The CDR3 bases are TGTGCCAGCAGGGCGACAGGAGAGTGGACTGAAGCTTTCTTT.

The gene calls are TRBV28 and TRBJ2-7; 15 bases agree with TRBD2. Per the germline V gene, CDR1 is MDHEN and CDR2 is SYDVKM. Trimming at V came to 7 bases and at J to 4 bases, leaving 11 bases not matched to a gene. CDR3 length equals 17 residues. This CDR3 is CASTTGLAGGLKYEQYF. CDR3 bases: TGTGCCAGCACCACCGGACTAGCGGGAGGGCTAAAATACGAGCAGTACTTC.

Ten or more counts support this clone. This chain uses TRBV2 with TRBJ1-1, with D unclear. Germline assignment: CDR1 SNHLY and CDR2 FYNNEI. Deletions cut 7 bases from V and 0 bases from J, with 12 bases between. The CDR3 has 14 residues. The CDR3 DNA follows: TGTGCCAGCACGGGTTTAGCGATGAACACTGAAGCTTTCTTT. This translates into CASTGLAMNTEAFF.

J is TRBJ2-1 and V is TRBV6-5, with a weak D call TRBD2 (5 bases). This CDR3 has 16 residues. V lost 2 bases to trimming and J lost 0 bases, with 11 bases between them. Germline loops: CDR1 MNHEY, CDR2 SVGAGI. The CDR3 sequence is CASSYAGVSSYNEQFF. CDR3 sequence (DNA): TGTGCCAGCAGTTACGCCGGGGTTAGCTCCTACAATGAGCAGTTCTTC.

Only one count was recorded for this clone. V and J are TRBV6-1 and TRBJ1-4; 7 nucleotides agree with TRBD1. Per germline, CDR1 MNHNS and CDR2 SASEGT. V dropped 6 bases and J dropped 7; count of bases not matched to a gene: 8. The CDR3 covers 14 residues. The CDR3 region has the DNA TGTGCCAGCAGCGCAGGGGGTAGAAGTGAAAAACTGTTTTTT. Translation: CASSAGGRSEKLFF.

This chain joins TRBV19 and TRBJ2-2; D remains unclear. The CDR3 runs 14 residues. Trimming removed 7 bases from V and 5 bases from J, with 14 bases in between. Per the germline V gene, CDR1 is LNHDA and CDR2 is SQIVND (reference sequence). The chain's CDR3 is CASNTQETTGELFF. The CDR3 DNA sequence: TGTGCCAGTAATACCCAGGAAACGACCGGGGAGCTGTTTTTT. Full variable domain (outside the CDR3, taken from reference TRBV19 and TRBJ2-2): DGGITQSPKYLFRKEGQNVTLSCEQNLNHDAMYWYRQDPGQGLRLIYYSQIVNDFQKGDIAEGYSVSREKKESFPLTVTSAQKNPTAFYLCASNTQETTGELFFGEGSRLTVL.

The chain carries TRBV6-5 and TRBJ1-6, with D tentatively TRBD1 (6 bases). Germline CDR1 is MNHEY and CDR2 is SVGAGI. Trimming removed 8 bases at V and 7 bases at J, with 15 bases between. The CDR3 is made up of 14 amino acids. CDR3 amino acids: CASYTGQFNSPLHF. For the CDR3, the DNA is TGTGCCAGCTATACCGGACAGTTCAATTCACCCCTCCACTTT.

The chain couples TRBV11-2 to TRBJ2-7; 7 bases agree with TRBD1. V trimming: 3 bases; J trimming: 1 base; junction bases outside the gene matches: 6. CDR1 and CDR2 (germline): SGHAT, FQNNGV. The CDR3 runs to 15 residues. The CDR3 bases are TGTGCCAGCAGCTTCGGGACAGCTTTATCCTACGAGCAGTACTTC. Residues: CASSFGTALSYEQYF. Combining the CDR3 with reference TRBV11-2 and TRBJ2-7 gives the whole variable domain EAGVAQSPRYKIIEKRQSVAFWCNPISGHATLYWYQQILGQGPKLLIQFQNNGVVDDSQLPKDRFSAERLKGVDSTLKIQPAKLEDSAVYLCASSFGTALSYEQYFGPGTRLTVT.

The chain couples TRBV2 to TRBJ1-1; perhaps TRBD1 as D (5 bases). The CDR3 totals 16 residues. Per germline, CDR1 SNHLY and CDR2 FYNNEI. Trimming took off 5 bases at V and 0 bases at J, with 16 bases between the two ends. CDR3 loop: CASSWALRAMNTEAFF. The CDR3 DNA sequence: TGTGCCAGCAGTTGGGCCCTCAGGGCCATGAACACTGAAGCTTTCTTT.

The chain joins TRBV6-5 to TRBJ2-2, with D possibly being TRBD1 (6 bases). The germline CDR1 and CDR2 sequences are MNHEY and SVGAGI. The CDR3 has 13 amino acids. Trimming took 9 bases from V and 1 from J, leaving 9 bases between them. Written as DNA, the CDR3 is TGTGCCAGTGAACAGGGGAACACCGGGGAGCTGTTTTTT. Protein sequence: CASEQGNTGELFF.

The V and J genes are TRBV13 and TRBJ1-1; D possibly corresponds to TRBD1 (6 bases). CDR1 is PRHDT and CDR2 is FYEKMQ in the germline V gene (reference sequence). V gave up 5 bases and J gave up 2 bases, with 15 bases separating them. The CDR3 length is 15 residues. This CDR3 is CASSPTPGQNTEAFF. CDR3 in DNA: TGTGCCAGCAGCCCTACCCCGGGACAAAACACTGAAGCTTTCTTT.

J is TRBJ2-1 and V is TRBV2; perhaps TRBD1 as D (6 bases). Germline values: CDR1 SNHLY, CDR2 FYNNEI. The CDR3 runs 13 residues. V lost 4 bases and J lost 5, with 9 bases in between. The CDR3 spells CASSGAGDNEQFF. CDR3 bases: TGTGCCAGCAGTGGGGCAGGGGACAATGAGCAGTTCTTC.

The chain uses TRBV23-1 and TRBJ1-1, with TRBD1 identical over 8 bases. TRBV23-1 is flagged as an ORF with uncertain function. Trimming cost V 2 bases and J 1 base; bases outside gene matches: 3. CDR3 length equals 15 residues. CDR3 in amino acids: CASSQKGQGNTEAFF. DNA for the CDR3: TGCGCCAGCAGTCAAAAAGGACAGGGGAACACTGAAGCTTTCTTT.

The rearrangement joins TRBV6-5 to TRBJ2-7; 11 nucleotides line up with TRBD2. J lost 6 bases, V lost 5 bases, and 3 bases had no gene match. The CDR3 is 13 amino acids. Per germline, CDR1 MNHEY and CDR2 SVGAGI. CDR3 sequence (DNA): TGTGCCAGCAGTAGCCTAGCGGGGGGCGAGCAGTACTTC. This translates into CASSSLAGGEQYF.

This clone was detected once. This chain joins TRBV6-4 and TRBJ2-3; the D gene is possibly TRBD1 (6 bases). Trimming removed 6 bases at V and 1 base at J, with 11 bases between. CDR1 is MRHNA, CDR2 SNTAGT, per germline. The CDR3 length is 14 residues. CDR3 sequence reads: CASRRDTGTDTQYF. The CDR3 DNA reads TGTGCCAGCAGGAGGGACACCGGCACAGATACGCAGTATTTT.

The chain has TRBV27 and TRBJ2-3; TRBD2 matches 10 bases. The CDR3 spans 17 residues. J gave up 3 bases and V 3 bases, and 9 bases lay outside the gene matches. CDR1 and CDR2 (germline): MNHEY, SMNVEV (reference sequence). CDR3 nucleotides: TGTGCCAGCAGTTTTCTAGCGGGGGTGGCTGAGACAGATACGCAGTATTTT. Its translation: CASSFLAGVAETDTQYF.

The chain joins TRBV7-8 to TRBJ1-2, with TRBD1 as a possible D gene (5 bases). The CDR3 is 14 amino acids. Germline lookup yields CDR1 SGHVS and CDR2 FQNEAQ. Trimming took 5 bases from V and 9 from J, leaving 19 bases between them. The CDR3 bases are TGTGCCAGCAGCCCCATCAGGGAAGATAGAAGCTACACCTTC. Amino acids: CASSPIREDRSYTF.

The chain has TRBV4-3 and TRBJ1-1; D is unclear. Trimming removed 6 bases at V and 1 base at J, with 15 bases between. The CDR3 runs to 15 residues. Germline loops: CDR1 LGHNA, CDR2 YSLEER. CDR3 DNA: TGCGCCAGCAGACTCGACCCCGCGGGGAACACTGAAGCTTTCTTT. Residues: CASRLDPAGNTEAFF.